The TCR beta chain under discussion was sequenced for a study of cytomegalovirus exposure and HLA in healthy donors. The PCR was carried out with 60 Vbeta primers and 13 Jbeta primers. Sequencing used immunoSEQ multiplex PCR; TCRdb keeps in-frame clones, though not all of them. The data contain roughly 150,000 clones, over 75% of them singletons. The CDR3 is 13 residues long. Germline lookup yields CDR1 SGDLS and CDR2 YYNGEE. Losses at the gene ends were 7 bases for V and 0 bases for J; bases not matched to a gene: 2. The sequencing sample was made of PBMCs. The chain has TRBV9 and TRBJ2-3, with TRBD1 matching 7 bases. The clonotype was recovered from a male donor in good health and CMV-seronegative. The CDR3 sequence: CASARGSTDTQYF. The CDR3 DNA sequence: TGTGCCAGCGCCAGGGGGAGCACAGATACGCAGTATTTT. Full variable domain (missing parts from reference TRBV9 and TRBJ2-3): DSGVTQTPKHLITATGQRVTLRCSPRSGDLSVYWYQQSLDQGLQFLIQYYNGEERAKGNILERFSAQQFPDLHSELNLSSLELGDSALYFCASARGSTDTQYFGPGTRLTVL.